The present TCR beta chain was sequenced within a study of PD-1 blockade in classical Hodgkin lymphoma. Whole-study results and caveats: Exclusion removed patients who began nivolumab under 1 year after ASCT. Relapsed/refractory patients reportedly had lower baseline diversity than newly diagnosed patients. Diversity in CD4+ TCRs, unlike that measured in CD8+ TCRs, had risen significantly by C4D1.

Exposure to brentuximab vedotin varied, and each patient had relapsed following autologous stem cell transplantation. Best responses fell into complete response, partial response or progressive disease. This CDR3 is built from 15 residues. Germline values: CDR1 MGHRA, CDR2 YSYEKL. V was shortened by 0 bases and J by 2 bases, with 10 bases between the two germline ends. The table came from immunoSEQ multiplex PCR; TCRdb's copy has only in-frame clones and leaves some out. The sample lists tens of thousands of clones, roughly nine tenths seen once, with over 14% in the top ten. This clone has a handful of counts. The target antigen is unknown.

The input for sequencing was peripheral blood mononuclear cells (PBMCs), taken at baseline. The J gene is TRBJ1-2, the V gene TRBV4-1, with TRBD1 as a possible D gene (5 bases). The TCR originated in a human donor with classical Hodgkin lymphoma. CDR3 amino acids: CASSQDLAGNYGYTF. In DNA, the CDR3 is TGCGCCAGCAGCCAAGATCTGGCAGGGAACTATGGCTACACCTTC.